Shown below are 26 T cell receptor beta chains from a single sample sequenced in a study of blood T cell repertoires in COVID-19 (dated by TCRdb to 2018 to 2020). Preparation of the library involved the immunoSEQ multiplex PCR assay. TCRdb holds this immuneACCESS table with in-frame rearrangements only. Some clones are missing; in checked studies, unresolved V genes explain under half, and the rest has no known cause. The sample data list a few hundred thousand clones, and around four fifths of these were observed just once. The ten largest clones add up to roughly 1.9% of the sample. Sequencing was done on a sample of peripheral blood. The source is a man aged 30 to 45 who had recovered from COVID-19.

The chain couples TRBV5-1 to TRBJ1-1; 7 bases fit TRBD1. The germline CDR1 and CDR2 sequences are SGHRS and YFSETQ. V lost 5 bases, J lost 6 bases, and 13 bases stayed unmatched. This CDR3 contains 15 residues. For the CDR3, the DNA is TGCGCCAGCAGTTCCGGGACAGAGACCAGAGCTGAAGCTTTCTTT. Its protein is CASSSGTETRAEAFF.

This CDR3 is CASSTASGGAETQYF. CDR3 DNA sequence: TGTGCCAGCAGTACGGCTAGCGGGGGGGCTGAGACGCAGTATTTT. V and J are TRBV6-6 and TRBJ2-3; 12 bases are shared with TRBD2. J was trimmed by 9 bases and V by 5 bases; bases with no gene match: 9. The CDR3 consists of 15 residues. Germline V CDR1 and CDR2: MNHNY, SVGAGI (reference sequence).

The J gene is TRBJ2-1, the V gene TRBV7-2; 7 bases align to TRBD1. The germline gives CDR1 SGHTA, CDR2 FQGNSA. The CDR3 length is 15 residues. J gave up 9 bases and V 1 base, and 9 bases lay outside the gene matches. In nucleotides, the CDR3 is TGTGCCAGCAGCTTAGATCCCGACAGGGCGATTGAGCAGTTCTTC. Translation: CASSLDPDRAIEQFF.

The gene calls are TRBV2 and TRBJ1-3; tentatively, D is TRBD1 (6 bases). Germline V gene lookup returns CDR1 SNHLY and CDR2 FYNNEI. Trimming pared 3 bases from V and 4 bases from J, leaving 16 bases between. This CDR3 is built from 16 residues. The CDR3 spells CASSEWDIFSGNTIYF. CDR3 nucleotides: TGTGCCAGCAGTGAGTGGGACATATTTTCCGGAAACACCATATATTTT.

The V and J genes are TRBV5-4 and TRBJ1-1, with 7 nucleotides matching TRBD1. The CDR3 loop spans 14 amino acids. Per the germline V gene, CDR1 is SGHNT and CDR2 is YYREEE (reference sequence). The junction had 4 bases not matched to a gene; V was cut back by 3 bases and J by 2 bases. CDR3 nucleotide sequence: TGTGCCAGCAGCTCCGACAGGGCAAACACTGAAGCTTTCTTT. Translation gives CASSSDRANTEAFF.

The chain employs TRBV6-5 and TRBJ2-2; 7 nucleotides match TRBD1. CDR3 length equals 16 residues. V lost 2 bases to trimming and J lost 6 bases; unmatched junction nucleotides: 9. The germline V gene has CDR1 MNHEY and CDR2 SVGAGI. The CDR3 coding sequence is TGTGCCAGCAGTTACGCCAGGGGGTCGTGGTCCGGGGAGCTGTTTTTT. This sequence encodes CASSYARGSWSGELFF.

The chain uses TRBV30 and TRBJ2-5; no clear D gene. V shed 5 bases and J shed 0 bases, with 13 bases lying between them. The CDR3 is 14 residues long. Germline V gene lookup returns CDR1 GTSNPN and CDR2 SVGIG (reference sequence). The CDR3 here is CAWHRRGYQETQYF. The DNA for the CDR3 is TGTGCCTGGCACCGTCGAGGTTACCAAGAGACCCAGTACTTC.

As for this clone: At one end, the junction sequence differs from germline, possibly due to a read error. The CDR3 DNA reads as TGTGCCAGCAGTTACTCTGGGACTTCGTATAATTCATCCCTCCACTTT. Residues: CASSYSGTSYNSSLHF. The chain has TRBV6-5 and TRBJ1-6, with a weak D call TRBD1 (5 bases). Germline CDR1 reads MNHEY; CDR2 reads SVGAGI. This CDR3 is built from 16 residues.

This chain links TRBV2 with TRBJ1-4; TRBD1 aligns across 8 bases. CDR1 SNHLY and CDR2 FYNNEI come from the germline V gene. The CDR3 runs to 15 residues. Trimming removed 10 bases from V and 7 bases from J; junction bases left unmatched: 14. The CDR3: CATTQTGVRGEKLFF. The CDR3 DNA reads as TGTGCCACTACTCAGACAGGGGTTCGGGGTGAAAAACTGTTTTTT.

This chain connects TRBV10-2 to TRBJ2-5; 8 positions match TRBD1. The CDR3 has 17 amino acids. V dropped 6 bases and J dropped 8; count of bases not matched to a gene: 20. Germline CDR1 and CDR2: WSHSY and SAAADI. This CDR3 reads CASRETGASFLTSTQYF. DNA for the CDR3: TGCGCCAGCAGAGAGACAGGGGCATCCTTCCTTACAAGTACCCAGTACTTC.

The sample holds a few counts of this clone. J is TRBJ2-3 and V is TRBV5-1, with 9 bases aligning to TRBD2. With 2 bases clipped from V and 2 bases from J, the junction kept 6 bases outside the gene matches. The CDR3 has 16 amino acids. Germline-derived CDR1 and CDR2 are SGHRS and YFSETQ. The CDR3 protein is CASSFASGAITDTQYF. The CDR3 region has the DNA TGCGCCAGCAGCTTTGCTAGCGGGGCCATCACAGATACGCAGTATTTT.

The chain has TRBV21-1 and TRBJ2-3; the listed D gene, TRBD2, was not tested against the DNA. TRBV21-1 is given as a pseudogene. The CDR3 length is 18 residues. The CDR3 DNA sequence: TGTGCCAGCAGCAAAGTTGTTTTAGGGGCGGGGGAGACGAATACGCAGTATTTT. Translating gives CASSKVVLGAGETNTQYF.

This chain uses TRBV9 with TRBJ2-7, with D tentatively TRBD1 (6 bases). The CDR3 contains 15 residues. The V end lost 0 bases, the J end lost 0 bases, and 10 bases lay between the germline ends. CDR1 is SGDLS, CDR2 YYNGEE, per germline. The CDR3 sequence: CASSVEIGGSYEQYF. In DNA form, the CDR3 reads TGTGCCAGCAGCGTAGAGATAGGGGGCTCCTACGAGCAGTACTTC.

V and J are TRBV10-3 and TRBJ1-1, with TRBD1 matching 11 bases. The V gene end was trimmed by 6 bases and the J gene end by 5 bases; junction bases not matched to a gene: 5. Looked up from germline, CDR1 is ENHRY and CDR2 is SYGVKD. The CDR3 covers 14 residues. In DNA, the CDR3 is TGTGCCATCAGCCGGGGACAGGGGGAGACTGAAGCTTTCTTT. Its protein product is CAISRGQGETEAFF.

The rearrangement joins TRBV6-5 to TRBJ1-2; 9 bases map to TRBD1. Trimming cost V 6 bases and J 3 bases; bases outside gene matches: 8. Germline CDR1 MNHEY, CDR2 SVGAGI. The CDR3 runs 15 residues. CDR3 coding DNA: TGTGCCAGCAGGAAGACAGGGGGTAGGGACTATGGCTACACCTTC. Protein sequence: CASRKTGGRDYGYTF.

This rearrangement joins TRBV11-1 to TRBJ2-7; TRBD1 matches 10 bases. V dropped 4 bases and J dropped 6; count of bases not matched to a gene: 6. The CDR3 runs 14 residues. CDR1 is SGHAT, CDR2 FQDESV, per germline (reference sequence). The CDR3 DNA reads as TGTGCCAGCAGCTGGGGACAGGGGATAGGCGAGCAGTACGTC. It codes for CASSWGQGIGEQYV.

The V gene is TRBV4-1, the J gene TRBJ2-5; D is uncertain. The CDR3 consists of 13 residues. Trimming stripped 2 bases from V and 4 bases from J, with 8 bases between. Looked up from germline, CDR1 is MGHRA and CDR2 is YSYEKL. The CDR3 DNA reads TGCGCCAGCAGCCAACAGCGTGGAGAGACCCAGTACTTC. This encodes CASSQQRGETQYF.

V usage is TRBV4-2 and J usage is TRBJ1-2; possible D gene TRBD1, 6 bases. Germline V CDR1 and CDR2: LGHNA, YNFKEQ. Trimming left V 6 bases short and J 3 bases short, with 17 bases between. CDR3 length: 15 amino acids. The CDR3 region has the DNA TGTGCCAGCAGGGACAGCCAAGAGGGTCACTATGGCTACACCTTC. It codes for CASRDSQEGHYGYTF.

This clone occurred once. The J gene is TRBJ1-6, the V gene TRBV6-5, with a possible D match to TRBD1 (5 bases). The V end was cut by 11 bases, the J end by 5 bases, with 16 bases between. Germline V gene sequence: CDR1 MNHEY, CDR2 SVGAGI. CDR3 length: 14 amino acids. The CDR3 sequence is CAGGISDHNSPLHF. The CDR3 DNA is TGTGCCGGGGGGATTTCGGATCATAATTCACCCCTCCACTTT.

The chain has TRBV11-2 and TRBJ1-4, with D hard to call. Trimming left V 11 bases short and J 5 bases short, with 15 bases between. CDR3 length: 13 amino acids. Germline V lookup: CDR1 SGHAT, CDR2 FQNNGV. The CDR3 nucleotides read TGTGCCTCAAGTTGGAGGCTCAATGAAAAACTGTTTTTT. This codes for CASSWRLNEKLFF.

The chain uses TRBV10-3 and TRBJ1-1, with D possibly being TRBD1 (5 bases). Germline V gives CDR1 ENHRY, CDR2 SYGVKD. The V gene lost 0 bases and the J gene lost 11 bases, with 7 bases spanning the gap. This CDR3 is built from 11 residues. CDR3 sequence: CAISESGVAFF. Written as DNA, the CDR3 is TGTGCCATCAGTGAGTCAGGGGTGGCTTTCTTT.

This clone has just a few counts. The chain carries TRBV6-5 and TRBJ2-7, with 9 bases fitting TRBD2. The CDR3 totals 13 residues. Germline loops: CDR1 MNHEY, CDR2 SVGAGI. V trimming: 6 bases; J trimming: 7 bases; junction bases outside the gene matches: 7. The CDR3 DNA reads TGTGCCAGCAGAACGGGACTAGCTGAGGAGCAGTACTTC. It encodes CASRTGLAEEQYF.

This rearrangement joins TRBV5-1 to TRBJ2-5; the match to TRBD1 covers 9 bases. The junction had 9 bases not matched to a gene; V was cut back by 4 bases and J by 5 bases. Per germline, CDR1 SGHRS and CDR2 YFSETQ. The CDR3 is made up of 15 amino acids. CDR3: CASSDIQGAGETQYF. The DNA for the CDR3 is TGCGCCAGCAGCGACATACAGGGGGCAGGGGAGACCCAGTACTTC.

The rearrangement uses TRBV9 and TRBJ2-3; no firm D call. The germline V and J ends were trimmed by 0 bases and 2 bases, with 4 bases remaining between them. This CDR3 contains 13 residues. Germline V gives CDR1 SGDLS, CDR2 YYNGEE. The CDR3 reads CASSVAYTDTQYF. DNA for the CDR3: TGTGCCAGCAGCGTAGCGTACACAGATACGCAGTATTTT.

V gene TRBV27 combines with J gene TRBJ2-7; TRBD1 matches at 7 bases. The CDR3 contains 14 residues. The V and J ends lost 3 bases and 1 base, in that order; junction bases with no gene match: 3. CDR1 is MNHEY, CDR2 SMNVEV, per germline (reference sequence). CDR3 in DNA: TGTGCCAGCAGTTTGTACAGGGGTTCCTACGAGCAGTACTTC. Amino acid sequence: CASSLYRGSYEQYF.

The rearrangement joins TRBV7-2 to TRBJ2-1; 8 bases agree with TRBD1. The CDR3 runs 14 residues. The trim removed 6 bases at V and 6 bases at J, leaving 7 bases unmatched. Looked up from germline, CDR1 is SGHTA and CDR2 is FQGNSA. CDR3 nucleotide sequence: TGTGCCAGCAGGACAGGGGCATTTTTCAATGAGCAGTTCTTC. This codes for CASRTGAFFNEQFF. Full variable domain (missing parts from reference TRBV7-2 and TRBJ2-1): GAGVSQSPSNKVTEKGKDVELRCDPISGHTALYWYRQSLGQGLEFLIYFQGNSAPDKSGLPSDRFSAERTGGSVSTLTIQRTQQEDSAVYLCASRTGAFFNEQFFGPGTRLTVL.